The clone carrying this TCR beta chain occurred a few times. The antigen is unknown. A universal primer site arose from template switching, and cDNA bore unique molecular identifiers. One entry per CDR3 protein results from TCRdb running MiXCR on the 5' RACE reads. This sample yields around 680,000 distinct CDR3 sequences, of which roughly 8% are seen a single time; about 0.98% belongs to the top ten. These data originate in a study of identical twins. Study-wide results and caveats: Sequences that were beta out-of-frame showed weaker excess twin sharing. Sequences that were out-of-frame, alpha and twin-shared displayed an excess of low generation probability.

The CDR3 runs 16 residues. Trimming took 2 bases from V and 6 from J; bases not matched to a gene: 12. Germline loops: CDR1 SGHTA, CDR2 FQGNSA. The data also belong to a second study, concerning yellow fever vaccine responses in identical twins.

This clonotype originated in a woman younger than 30 in good health. The chain is built from TRBV7-2 and TRBJ1-2; 7 bases are shared with TRBD1. The material sequenced was PBMCs. This CDR3 reads CASSLRPLGQRDGYTF. DNA of the CDR3: TGTGCCAGCAGCTTAAGGCCTTTGGGACAGAGAGATGGCTACACCTTC.